The next 23 T cell receptor beta chains were all read from a single sample in a study of technical replicates of blood from a few donors. Here immunoSEQ multiplex PCR was the method, and the copy in TCRdb shows in-frame clones only, minus some. The repertoire consists of under 85,000 clones, with 97% occurring once and the leading ten covering around 0.18%. Sequencing input: T cells isolated from PBMCs. The receptors originated from a human donor in good health.

The chain uses TRBV2 and TRBJ2-7, with 7 nucleotides matching TRBD1. V lost 7 bases to trimming and J lost 1 base; unmatched junction nucleotides: 10. The CDR3 sequence is 15 residues long. Per the germline V gene, CDR1 is SNHLY and CDR2 is FYNNEI. The CDR3 DNA reads TGTGCCAGCACCGGGGCTGGGGGACAGTCCTACGAGCAGTACTTC. Its protein product is CASTGAGGQSYEQYF.

This sequence joins TRBV4-2 and TRBJ2-4; 14 positions match TRBD2. The CDR3 has 19 residues. The trim removed 1 base at V and 5 bases at J, leaving 10 bases unmatched. CDR1 and CDR2 (germline): LGHNA, YNFKEQ. The CDR3 DNA reads as TGTGCCAGCAGCCAAGTAAGGCTGACTAGCGGGAGGGCACAAAACATTCAGTACTTC. Protein: CASSQVRLTSGRAQNIQYF.

The chain is built from TRBV6-1 and TRBJ2-7; maybe TRBD2 (6 bases). V lost 8 bases and J 3 bases, leaving 8 bases between the germline ends. The CDR3 has 11 amino acids. Per the germline V gene, CDR1 is MNHNS and CDR2 is SASEGT. The CDR3 loop is CASLAIYEQYF. The CDR3 DNA follows: TGTGCCAGCCTAGCGATCTACGAGCAGTACTTC.

The chain uses TRBV28 and TRBJ2-1; 8 nucleotides line up with TRBD2. Germline-derived CDR1 and CDR2 are MDHEN and SYDVKM. Trimming removed 10 bases from V and 7 bases from J; junction bases left unmatched: 15. This CDR3 contains 15 residues. CDR3 sequence: CATSSLGTSSNEQFF. Written as DNA, the CDR3 is TGTGCCACCTCTTCCCTCGGGACTAGTTCTAATGAGCAGTTCTTC.

This clone was seen just once. The chain uses TRBV7-9 and TRBJ1-1; D possibly corresponds to TRBD1 (5 bases). Germline CDR1 is SEHNR and CDR2 is FQNEAQ (reference sequence). Trimming removed 5 bases at V and 0 bases at J, with 22 bases between. The CDR3 length is 18 residues. This CDR3 reads CASSPTVGGYVLNTEAFF. The CDR3 DNA sequence: TGTGCCAGCAGCCCGACGGTCGGGGGGTATGTGCTGAACACTGAAGCTTTCTTT.

This rearrangement joins TRBV11-2 to TRBJ2-1; D is uncertain. Germline V gene sequence: CDR1 SGHAT, CDR2 FQNNGV. The CDR3 sequence is 16 residues long. V was shortened by 0 bases and J by 0 bases, with 9 bases between the two germline ends. The CDR3 region has the DNA TGTGCCAGCAGCTTAGACGCCTTTAGCTCCTACAATGAGCAGTTCTTC. Translation gives CASSLDAFSSYNEQFF. Filled out from reference TRBV11-2 and TRBJ2-1, the complete variable domain reads EAGVAQSPRYKIIEKRQSVAFWCNPISGHATLYWYQQILGQGPKLLIQFQNNGVVDDSQLPKDRFSAERLKGVDSTLKIQPAKLEDSAVYLCASSLDAFSSYNEQFFGPGTRLTVL.

The rearrangement links TRBV6-1 to TRBJ1-3; the D gene is possibly TRBD1 (5 bases). CDR3 length equals 15 residues. V gave up 6 bases and J gave up 2 bases, with 14 bases separating them. From germline, CDR1 is MNHNS and CDR2 SASEGT. CDR3 coding DNA: TGTGCCAGCAGCGAGCACCAGGGCACTGGAAACACCATATATTTT. Translated, it gives CASSEHQGTGNTIYF.

The chain joins TRBV19 to TRBJ1-1; 9 nucleotides match TRBD1. Per germline, CDR1 LNHDA and CDR2 SQIVND (reference sequence). The CDR3 length is 16 residues. V shed 3 bases and J 6 bases; nucleotides not matched to a gene: 11. Here the CDR3 DNA reads TGTGCCAGTAGTATGGGGGGACAGGGTCATGACGCTGAAGCTTTCTTT. It codes for CASSMGGQGHDAEAFF.

This chain uses TRBV12-5 with TRBJ2-6; 8 bases align to TRBD1. The germline V gene has CDR1 LGHNT and CDR2 FRNRAP. This CDR3 spans 18 amino acids. V lost 2 bases to trimming and J lost 0 bases; unmatched junction nucleotides: 6. The CDR3 DNA reads TGTGCTAGTGGTTTGACTCGGACAGGGAGCTCTGGGGCCAACGTCCTGACTTTC. Translating it yields CASGLTRTGSSGANVLTF.

The chain recombines TRBV7-2 with TRBJ2-7; the D is unclear. The V gene's germline CDR1 is SGHTA and CDR2 FQGNSA. The V end was cut by 3 bases, the J end by 6 bases, with 6 bases between. This CDR3 has 11 residues. The CDR3: CASSFRGEQYF. The CDR3 nucleotides are TGTGCCAGCAGCTTTCGAGGCGAGCAGTACTTC.

The rearrangement joins TRBV6-5 to TRBJ2-7; D might be TRBD1 (6 bases). With 4 bases removed from V and 6 bases from J, the gap between germline ends came to 10 bases. The germline CDR1 and CDR2 sequences are MNHEY and SVGAGI. The CDR3 covers 12 residues. The CDR3 loop reads CASSLTGREQYF. CDR3 nucleotides: TGTGCCAGCAGTTTGACAGGTCGCGAGCAGTACTTC.

The V call is TRBV6-5, the J call TRBJ2-7, with D possibly TRBD2 on 5 matching bases. V was shortened by 8 bases and J by 5 bases, with 13 bases between the two germline ends. Per the germline V gene, CDR1 is MNHEY and CDR2 is SVGAGI. The CDR3 totals 12 residues. The CDR3 DNA reads TGTGCCAGCCTTAGTAAGGAGGACGAGCAGTACTTC. Encoded protein: CASLSKEDEQYF.

This chain links TRBV19 with TRBJ2-1; D is possibly TRBD2 (6 bases). Germline V gene lookup returns CDR1 LNHDA and CDR2 SQIVND (reference sequence). This CDR3 contains 16 residues. Trimming took 3 bases from V and 0 from J, leaving 12 bases between them. The CDR3 reads CASSILAGLSYNEQFF. The CDR3 coding sequence is TGTGCCAGTAGTATCCTCGCGGGGCTCTCCTACAATGAGCAGTTCTTC.

V gene TRBV27 combines with J gene TRBJ2-7; D possibly corresponds to TRBD1 (5 bases). The germline CDR1 and CDR2 sequences are MNHEY and SMNVEV (reference sequence). Trimming removed 6 bases from V and 5 bases from J, with 11 bases in between. This CDR3 is 12 amino acids long. CDR3 sequence (DNA): TGTGCCAGCAGGTCCAGGGCCCACGAGCAGTACTTC. This encodes CASRSRAHEQYF.

This chain connects TRBV15 to TRBJ1-1, with TRBD1 identical over 8 bases. J lost 7 bases, V lost 7 bases, and 11 bases had no gene match. Germline assignment: CDR1 LNHNV and CDR2 YYDKDF (reference sequence). The CDR3 consists of 14 residues. This chain's CDR3 is CATTGRTGGDEAFF. The CDR3 DNA is TGTGCCACCACCGGGAGAACAGGGGGGGATGAAGCTTTCTTT.

The V and J genes are TRBV27 and TRBJ1-3, with unresolved D. Germline assignment: CDR1 MNHEY and CDR2 SMNVEV (reference sequence). CDR3 length: 15 amino acids. V lost 4 bases and J lost 4, with 14 bases in between. The CDR3 bases are TGTGCCAGCAGTTCTCTAGGTGCCGGAGGAAACACCATATATTTT. Translated: CASSSLGAGGNTIYF.

The rearrangement uses TRBV18 and TRBJ2-2; D perhaps matches TRBD1 (6 bases). Germline CDR1 and CDR2: KGHSH and LQKENI. V dropped 6 bases and J dropped 1 base, with 27 bases sitting between them. The CDR3 is 20 residues long. CDR3 bases: TGTGCCAGCTCCTTCTTTCAAGCCGGGACAACGACCTTGAACACCGGGGAGCTGTTTTTT. Amino acid sequence: CASSFFQAGTTTLNTGELFF.

This sequence joins TRBV28 and TRBJ1-2, with 10 bases identical to TRBD1. Germline V gives CDR1 MDHEN, CDR2 SYDVKM. The CDR3 is made up of 16 amino acids. Trimming at V came to 6 bases and at J to 7 bases, leaving 14 bases not matched to a gene. The CDR3 is CASSLRGTGVFGGYTF. The DNA for the CDR3 is TGTGCCAGCAGCCTAAGAGGGACAGGGGTGTTCGGTGGCTACACCTTC.

CDR3 in amino acids: CASGTRTGAGELFF. The CDR3 coding sequence is TGTGCTAGTGGTACCAGGACAGGGGCCGGGGAGCTGTTTTTT. The chain uses TRBV12-5 and TRBJ2-2; 9 nucleotides align to TRBD1. CDR3 length: 14 amino acids. Germline loops: CDR1 LGHNT, CDR2 FRNRAP. The V segment lost 5 bases and the J segment 6 bases; nucleotides outside the gene matches: 4. Complete variable domain (other parts from reference TRBV12-5 and TRBJ2-2): DARVTQTPRHKVTEMGQEVTMRCQPILGHNTVFWYRQTMMQGLELLAYFRNRAPLDDSGMPKDRFSAEMPDATLATLKIQPSEPRDSAVYFCASGTRTGAGELFFGEGSRLTVL.

V is TRBV5-1 and J is TRBJ2-1; possible D gene TRBD1, 6 bases. Trimming left V 3 bases short and J 5 bases short, with 9 bases between. The germline V gene has CDR1 SGHRS and CDR2 YFSETQ. The CDR3 spans 13 residues. The CDR3 nucleotides are TGCGCCAGCAGCTCTAGACAGGACAATGAGCAGTTCTTC. As protein: CASSSRQDNEQFF.

Here the CDR3 reads CASSLGGLSGNTIYF. The CDR3 bases are TGTGCCAGCAGCTTGGGGGGCCTCTCTGGAAACACCATATATTTT. The V gene is TRBV5-5, the J gene TRBJ1-3, with TRBD1 as a possible D gene (5 bases). CDR1 and CDR2 from the germline V gene are SGHKS and YYEKEE (reference sequence). This CDR3 is built from 15 residues. Trimming removed 0 bases from V and 0 bases from J, with 7 bases in between.

The DNA for the CDR3 is TGCGCCAGCAGCCCAGGACAAGATGTCGGGGAGCTGTTTTTT. This encodes CASSPGQDVGELFF. V gene TRBV4-1 combines with J gene TRBJ2-2, with D possibly matching TRBD1 (5 bases). The CDR3 extends over 14 amino acids. V dropped 4 bases and J dropped 7 bases, with 13 bases sitting between them. Germline V CDR1 and CDR2: MGHRA, YSYEKL.

The chain links TRBV19 to TRBJ1-2; tentatively, D is TRBD1 (6 bases). There are 17 residues in the CDR3. V was shortened by 3 bases and J by 7 bases, with 24 bases between the two germline ends. Germline CDR1 LNHDA, CDR2 SQIVND (reference sequence). The CDR3 coding sequence is TGTGCCAGTAGTATGTTCGGACAGCGAGGCGGAATAGGTGGCTACACCTTC. Translating gives CASSMFGQRGGIGGYTF.